Included here is one T cell receptor (beta chain) sequence, with context. The antigen remains undetermined. These data come from a study of T cells in localized non-small cell lung cancer. General study findings and limits: Median around 62 top-100 tumor clones were shared with paired adjacent lung. Clonality of T cells reached its maximum in uninvolved adjacent lung, surpassing tumor. Patients showing higher blood T cell density tended to see longer overall survival. Only one tumor region went through sequencing, so heterogeneity may still be there.

The germline V gene encodes CDR1 SGHDT and CDR2 YYEEEE. This CDR3 is 17 amino acids long. V was pared by 2 bases and J by 4 bases, with 12 bases of the junction left unmatched. The data were produced by immunoSEQ multiplex PCR, yet TCRdb's version contains in-frame clones alone and is incomplete. The sample contains tens of thousands of clones, roughly four fifths of which appear only once. The chain couples TRBV5-6 to TRBJ1-3, with 7 bases matching TRBD1. The source of this sequence is a male donor aged 60 or older with stage III squamous cell lung carcinoma. The sample was peripheral blood, taken before any cancer treatment. The CDR3 bases are TGTGCCAGCAGCTTATTCACAGGGGCGTTCGGCGGAAACACCATATATTTT. Amino acids: CASSLFTGAFGGNTIYF.